This T cell receptor (beta chain) was obtained from a study of shared clonotypes between healthy human individuals. The naive CD8 population came from CD45RO-negative cells selected for CCR7, without terminally differentiated effector memory CD45RA+ cells. All of the donors resided in Nashville, Tennessee, and each was a Caucasian adult. Profiling relied on immunoSEQ multiplex PCR, and the TCRdb table lists in-frame clones only, not all of them. The sample gives about 2.1 million clones, roughly 95% of which show up once; about 1.6% is in the top ten. CDR3 length: 14 amino acids. Germline V gene sequence: CDR1 SGHAT, CDR2 FQNNGV. V lost 3 bases and J 0 bases, leaving 3 bases between the germline ends.

Sequencing input: naive CD8+ T cells from PBMCs. The receptor was isolated from a man younger than 35 in good health. Some clones in this sample may be carry-over from other donors' samples. This rearrangement joins TRBV11-2 to TRBJ2-6; D ambiguous. CDR3: CASSFRSGANVLTF. The DNA of the CDR3 is TGTGCCAGCAGCTTCCGCTCTGGGGCCAACGTCCTGACTTTC.